A single sample gave rise to the 17 T cell receptor beta chains below, sequenced in a study of T-cell reconstitution after alpha-beta-depleted transplantation in children. Unique molecular identifiers were used to barcode this TCRbeta library. One entry per CDR3 protein results from TCRdb running MiXCR on the PCR reads. The table has about 200,000 distinct CDR3 sequences, roughly 15% seen once; the top ten hold roughly an eighth. Sequences were derived from PBMCs from the stem cell graft donor, sampled from the stem cell graft. The source is a human donor who donated a stem cell graft to a child with acute lymphoblastic leukemia.

This clonotype was observed at least ten times. The J gene is TRBJ1-1, the V gene TRBV12-3 or TRBV12-4; no clear D. V dropped 3 bases and J dropped 0 bases, with 5 bases sitting between them. The CDR3 spans 13 residues. CDR3 bases: TGTGCCAGCAGTTTTACATTGAACACTGAAGCTTTCTTT. Its protein is CASSFTLNTEAFF.

A few counts support this clonotype. J is TRBJ1-2 and V is TRBV4-1, with no clear D. Per the germline V gene, CDR1 is MGHRA and CDR2 is YSYEKL. The ends were cut back, 0 bases at V and 0 bases at J, with 8 bases in the middle. This CDR3 has 15 residues. CDR3 coding DNA: TGCGCCAGCAGCCAAGATGTTCAGGCTAACTATGGCTACACCTTC. Translating gives CASSQDVQANYGYTF.

This clonotype occurred many times. The rearrangement links TRBV10-3 to TRBJ2-5; maybe TRBD2 (6 bases). Germline V gene data show CDR1 as ENHRY and CDR2 as SYGVKD. Between the trimmed V and J ends, which lost 6 bases and 3 bases, there was a span of 11 bases. The CDR3 runs to 13 residues. The CDR3 nucleotides are TGTGCCATCAGAGCTAGCGCAGAAGAGACCCAGTACTTC. Protein sequence: CAIRASAEETQYF.

Details on this clonotype: A much larger clone sits a single nucleotide away, making a read error possible. The chain uses TRBV4-1 and TRBJ2-2; D unresolved. Germline assignment: CDR1 MGHRA and CDR2 YSYEKL. This CDR3 has 17 amino acids. The DNA for the CDR3 is TGCGCCAGCAGCCAAGATCGTCGCAGGTCAGGCACCTGGGAGCTGTTTTTT. As protein: CASSQDRRRSGTWELFF.

This clonotype was seen ten or more times. The CDR3 DNA follows: TGCGCCAGCAGCCAAGTTCGTCGGGAGGGCTATGGCTACACCTTC. Translated, it gives CASSQVRREGYGYTF. The chain has TRBV4-1 and TRBJ1-2; no clear D. The V gene lost 1 base and the J gene lost 4 bases, with 13 bases spanning the gap. In germline, CDR1 is MGHRA, CDR2 YSYEKL. This CDR3 comprises 15 residues.

The chain couples TRBV7-9 to TRBJ2-7, with 10 bases identical to TRBD2. CDR3 length equals 16 residues. The ends lost 6 bases at V and 3 bases at J; junction bases unmatched: 11. The V gene's germline CDR1 is SEHNR and CDR2 FQNEAQ (reference sequence). The CDR3 spells CASSPGSGRVNYEQYF. The CDR3 DNA follows: TGTGCCAGCAGTCCGGGCAGCGGGAGGGTCAACTACGAGCAGTACTTC.

This chain uses TRBV20-1 with TRBJ2-1, with 8 bases fitting TRBD2. Trimming at V came to 3 bases and at J to 7 bases, leaving 8 bases not matched to a gene. This CDR3 spans 14 amino acids. Germline V gives CDR1 DFQATT, CDR2 SNEGSKA (reference sequence). CDR3 amino acids: CSASKRETRNEQFF. The CDR3 coding sequence is TGCAGTGCTAGTAAGCGGGAGACAAGAAATGAGCAGTTCTTC.

This clonotype was picked up many times. The chain uses TRBV5-4 and TRBJ2-5, with TRBD2 as a possible D gene (6 bases). The germline V and J ends were trimmed by 3 bases and 5 bases, with 8 bases remaining between them. Germline V gives CDR1 SGHNT, CDR2 YYREEE (reference sequence). This CDR3 comprises 12 residues. The CDR3 sequence is CASSSGDETQYF. The CDR3 nucleotides are TGTGCCAGCAGCTCGGGAGATGAGACCCAGTACTTC.

This clonotype was recorded at least ten times. The CDR3 sequence is CASGPWIGELFF. The CDR3 DNA follows: TGTGCCAGCGGACCTTGGATCGGGGAGCTGTTTTTT. The chain combines TRBV19 with TRBJ2-2; no reliable D call. This CDR3 region has 12 residues. The germline CDR1 and CDR2 sequences are LNHDA and SQIVND (reference sequence). Between the trimmed V and J ends, which lost 9 bases and 7 bases, there was a span of 12 bases.

This clonotype came up many times. V usage is TRBV5-1 and J usage is TRBJ2-1; D gene ambiguous. Germline V gene sequence: CDR1 SGHRS, CDR2 YFSETQ. The CDR3 consists of 14 residues. Trimming shortened V by 5 bases and J by 5 bases, and 14 bases separated the two germline ends. The CDR3 coding sequence is TGCGCCAGCAGAGAGGCCGAATTCAACAATGAGCAGTTCTTC. It is translated as CASREAEFNNEQFF.

The V gene is TRBV5-1, the J gene TRBJ1-3; D gene unclear. Trimming stripped 7 bases from V and 2 bases from J, with 16 bases between. This CDR3 region has 15 residues. In germline, CDR1 is SGHRS, CDR2 YFSETQ. CDR3 protein: CASGTVDSTGNTIYF. The CDR3 nucleotides read TGCGCCAGCGGAACAGTGGATAGCACTGGAAACACCATATATTTT.

The chain joins TRBV5-1 to TRBJ2-1; a weak D match, TRBD2 (7 bases). The germline V gene encodes CDR1 SGHRS and CDR2 YFSETQ. The CDR3 totals 15 residues. V gave up 0 bases and J gave up 8 bases, with 15 bases separating them. As DNA, the CDR3 is TGCGCCAGCAGCTTGGCCTGGACGGGGGGCCATGAGCAGTTCTTC. Protein product: CASSLAWTGGHEQFF.

In regard to this clonotype: A clone one base away is much larger, so this may be a read error. V and J are TRBV5-1 and TRBJ2-7; D is unresolved. Per the germline V gene, CDR1 is SGHRS and CDR2 is YFSETQ. The CDR3 consists of 14 residues. Here the CDR3 reads CASSLSLFTYGQYF. For the CDR3, the DNA is TGCGCCAGCAGCTTGTCTTTGTTCACCTACGGGCAGTACTTC.

As to this clonotype: This clone may be a read error of a much larger clone one base away. The V gene is TRBV6-5, the J gene TRBJ1-2; possibly TRBD1 for D (5 bases). V was cut by 1 base and J by 12 bases, with 15 bases left in between. CDR3 length equals 13 residues. Germline CDR1 reads MNHEY; CDR2 reads SVGAGI. The CDR3 DNA reads as TGTGCCAGCAGTTACTGCTCAGGGAACGTGCACACCTTC. Its protein is CASSYCSGNVHTF.

This clonotype has only a few counts. The chain uses TRBV7-2 and TRBJ1-2, with a tentative D call TRBD1 (5 bases). Germline CDR1 and CDR2: SGHTA and FQGNSA. V lost 2 bases and J 8 bases, leaving 9 bases between the germline ends. The CDR3 has 12 amino acids. CDR3 in DNA: TGTGCCAGCAGCTTATCGAGGGGCGGCTACACCTTC. As protein: CASSLSRGGYTF.

This clonotype was observed many times. The genes are TRBV4-2 and TRBJ2-4; no definite D call. This CDR3 has 13 residues. Trimming left V 0 bases short and J 6 bases short, with 6 bases between. Germline loops: CDR1 LGHNA, CDR2 YNFKEQ. The CDR3 reads CASSQDGSNIQYF. The CDR3 coding sequence is TGTGCCAGCAGCCAAGACGGGTCAAACATTCAGTACTTC.

This clonotype was found many times. The chain is built from TRBV5-1 and TRBJ2-3; TRBD2 is a possible D gene (5 bases). The CDR3 is 13 residues long. Germline loops: CDR1 SGHRS, CDR2 YFSETQ. Deletions cut 0 bases from V and 5 bases from J, with 7 bases between. CDR3 sequence (DNA): TGCGCCAGCAGCTTGGATGGGAGAGATACGCAGTATTTT. It specifies CASSLDGRDTQYF.